The T cell receptor (beta chain) described here comes from a study of cytomegalovirus exposure and HLA in healthy donors. Regarding the study as a whole: Earlier analysis found most TCR beta V segments productive about 90% or about 30% of the time. It was only CMV serostatus that was available as immune exposure information. The listing of 150 to 200 TCR beta chains classed them as cytomegalovirus-associated.

As for this clone: Its antigen is unidentified.

Amplification used 60 Vbeta primers and 13 Jbeta primers. Sequencing was performed with immunoSEQ multiplex PCR; in TCRdb, only in-frame clones are kept and a portion is missing. The data contain about 140,000 clones, roughly 79% of them singletons. This TCR derives from a man aged 30 to 45 in good health and CMV-seropositive. Sequenced material: PBMCs.

The CDR3 region has the DNA TGTGCCAGCAGTTTATCCGGGGGGGCAGGAGAGACCCAGTACTTC. Residues: CASSLSGGAGETQYF. The rearrangement links TRBV28 to TRBJ2-5; 8 nucleotides agree with TRBD2. Germline-derived CDR1 and CDR2 are MDHEN and SYDVKM. J lost 4 bases, V lost 1 base, and 5 bases had no gene match. The CDR3 spans 15 residues.